The entry below gives a single TCR beta chain sequence along with its context. Its antigen is not known. This record comes from a study of shared clonotypes between healthy human individuals. Overall study findings and caveats: Naive subsets usually exceeded memory subsets in estimated richness. Clonotype sharing among donors was thought likely to change with sequencing depth.

The assay was carried out at the deep level. DNA at approximately 200 ng, tens of thousands of T cell genomes, went into sorted-subset replicate PCRs. Profiling relied on immunoSEQ multiplex PCR, and the TCRdb table lists in-frame clones only, not all of them. This table holds approximately 620,000 clones, more than 95% found once. In germline, CDR1 is SGHAT, CDR2 FQNNGV. V dropped 2 bases and J dropped 2; count of bases not matched to a gene: 6. The CDR3 is 15 residues long. The sequence was collected from a woman aged 25 to 39 in good health. Sequencing was carried out using naive CD4+ T cells sorted from blood. Stated subset: CD45RA+ positively selected. The chain recombines TRBV11-2 with TRBJ2-7, with 7 bases that match TRBD1. This CDR3 is CASSLTRQGAYEQYF. CDR3 nucleotide sequence: TGTGCCAGCAGCTTAACTCGGCAGGGGGCCTACGAGCAGTACTTC.